Below, 20 T cell receptor beta chains from the same sample are listed, as sequenced in a study of vaccination effects on CD4 cells after COVID-19. ViraFEST expansion of antigen-specific CD4+ T cells with viral peptide pools preceded sequencing. Cultured cells yielded isolated CD4+ T cells after 10 days. It was two doses of either the BNT162b2 or mRNA-1273 vaccine that participants received. Their antigens are not known. Using immunoSEQ multiplex PCR, the repertoire was profiled, and TCRdb retains in-frame clones only, with some absent. The sample records 57,000 or so clones, 60% to 75% being singletons. Sequenced here: CD4+ T cells from PBMCs cultured with HCoV-229E spike peptides, sampled after COVID-19 vaccination. The receptors were sampled from a human donor who received a COVID-19 vaccine.

The chain uses TRBV16 and TRBJ1-4; D remains unclear. This CDR3 spans 13 amino acids. Trimming took off 7 bases at V and 0 bases at J, with 6 bases between the two ends. Germline V gives CDR1 KGHSY, CDR2 FQNENV. The CDR3 sequence: CASNRATNEKLFF. The DNA of the CDR3 is TGTGCCAGCAACAGAGCAACTAATGAAAAACTGTTTTTT.

The chain is built from TRBV11-2 and TRBJ1-6; tentatively, D is TRBD1 (5 bases). The ends were cut back, 3 bases at V and 6 bases at J, with 6 bases in the middle. CDR1 and CDR2 from the germline V gene are SGHAT and FQNNGV. CDR3 length equals 13 residues. Here the CDR3 DNA reads TGTGCCAGCAGCTTTCAGGGTAATTCACCCCTCCACTTT. It is translated as CASSFQGNSPLHF.

This clone showed up just a few times. The genes are TRBV19 and TRBJ2-7; 9 positions agree with TRBD1. This CDR3 is built from 13 residues. CDR1 and CDR2 (germline): LNHDA, SQIVND (reference sequence). Trimming at V came to 10 bases and at J to 5 bases, leaving 9 bases not matched to a gene. The CDR3 coding sequence is TGTGCCAACGCGACAGGGGGAGGTCACGAGCAGTACGTC. Protein sequence: CANATGGGHEQYV.

This clone was found a few times. This chain links TRBV28 with TRBJ2-7; 11 bases fit TRBD1. V gave up 5 bases and J gave up 7 bases; unmatched junction bases: 7. The CDR3 runs 14 residues. CDR1 is MDHEN, CDR2 SYDVKM, per germline. Here the CDR3 reads CASSLGQGAREQYV. CDR3 bases: TGTGCCAGCAGTCTAGGACAGGGGGCGCGGGAGCAGTACGTC.

This chain links TRBV12-5 with TRBJ1-5; tentatively, D is TRBD1 (5 bases). This CDR3 has 15 residues. CDR1 and CDR2 (germline): LGHNT, FRNRAP. Trimming shortened V by 1 base and J by 9 bases, and 16 bases separated the two germline ends. The CDR3 protein is CASGLGQTAAGPQHF. The CDR3 nucleotides read TGTGCTAGTGGTTTGGGACAGACAGCGGCGGGGCCCCAGCATTTT.

The rearrangement uses TRBV7-9 and TRBJ1-6; no clear D gene. Germline values: CDR1 SEHNR, CDR2 FQNEAQ (reference sequence). The V and J ends lost 2 bases and 6 bases respectively, with 2 bases between them. The length of the CDR3 is 12 residues. Here the CDR3 DNA reads TGTGCCAGCAGCTTACCTAATTCACCCCTCCACTTT. Protein product: CASSLPNSPLHF.

This clone was observed once. The V and J genes are TRBV6-5 and TRBJ2-3; D remains ambiguous. CDR1 MNHEY and CDR2 SVGAGI come from the germline V gene. The CDR3 runs to 12 residues. Deletions cut 6 bases from V and 4 bases from J, with 8 bases between. CDR3 in amino acids: CASRGPADTQYF. The CDR3 DNA is TGTGCCAGCAGGGGCCCCGCAGATACGCAGTATTTT.

The rearrangement links TRBV7-2 to TRBJ1-4; 10 bases line up with TRBD1. This CDR3 comprises 13 residues. Looked up from germline, CDR1 is SGHTA and CDR2 is FQGNSA. Losses at the gene ends were 5 bases for V and 14 bases for J; bases not matched to a gene: 8. CDR3 sequence reads: CASSKGQGYDLFF. The CDR3 bases are TGTGCCAGCAGCAAGGGACAGGGGTACGATCTGTTTTTT. Full variable domain (remainder filled in from reference TRBV7-2 and TRBJ1-4): GAGVSQSPSNKVTEKGKDVELRCDPISGHTALYWYRQSLGQGLEFLIYFQGNSAPDKSGLPSDRFSAERTGGSVSTLTIQRTQQEDSAVYLCASSKGQGYDLFFGSGTQLSVL.

In its sample, this clone was seen a few times. V is TRBV28 and J is TRBJ1-1; D is unclear. CDR1 is MDHEN and CDR2 is SYDVKM in the germline V gene. The CDR3 has 12 amino acids. V was trimmed by 8 bases and J by 3 bases, leaving 10 bases between them. CDR3 coding DNA: TGTGCCAGCGGGGAAGGCTACACTGAAGCTTTCTTT. Its protein is CASGEGYTEAFF. Full variable domain (remainder filled in from reference TRBV28 and TRBJ1-1): DVKVTQSSRYLVKRTGEKVFLECVQDMDHENMFWYRQDPGLGLRLIYFSYDVKMKEKGDIPEGYSVSREKKERFSLILESASTNQTSMYLCASGEGYTEAFFGQGTRLTVV.

The rearrangement joins TRBV5-6 to TRBJ1-4; D unclear. CDR1 and CDR2 from the germline V gene are SGHDT and YYEEEE. V lost 0 bases, J lost 0 bases, and 6 bases lay in between. The CDR3 has 15 residues. The CDR3: CASSLELSTNEKLFF. CDR3 nucleotide sequence: TGTGCCAGCAGCTTGGAATTGTCAACTAATGAAAAACTGTTTTTT.

The V call is TRBV5-1, the J call TRBJ2-2; D possibly corresponds to TRBD1 (6 bases). V lost 4 bases, J lost 4 bases, and 14 bases lay in between. Germline V gene sequence: CDR1 SGHRS, CDR2 YFSETQ. The CDR3 covers 15 residues. CDR3 nucleotides: TGCGCCAGCAGCACTCCACAGGGTAGCACCGGGGAGCTGTTTTTT. This codes for CASSTPQGSTGELFF.

The table lists this clone with a few counts. The genes are TRBV5-1 and TRBJ1-1; possible D gene TRBD1, 6 bases. The V and J ends lost 4 bases and 1 base respectively, with 11 bases between them. The germline V gene has CDR1 SGHRS and CDR2 YFSETQ. This CDR3 contains 14 residues. CDR3 bases: TGCGCCAGCAGCCCCGGACAGCCGAACACTGAAGCTTTCTTT. Translation: CASSPGQPNTEAFF.

The chain has TRBV6-5 and TRBJ2-6; 7 bases are shared with TRBD1. V was pared by 7 bases and J by 2 bases, with 5 bases of the junction left unmatched. The V gene's germline CDR1 is MNHEY and CDR2 SVGAGI. This CDR3 has 15 amino acids. The CDR3: CASIPQGAGANVLTF. DNA for the CDR3: TGTGCCAGCATCCCGCAGGGGGCTGGGGCCAACGTCCTGACTTTC.

The chain recombines TRBV5-4 with TRBJ2-5, with 9 bases identical to TRBD2. Germline CDR1 is SGHNT and CDR2 is YYREEE (reference sequence). The CDR3 covers 15 residues. V shed 2 bases, J shed 2 bases, and the junction held 4 bases outside the gene matches. The CDR3 nucleotides are TGTGCCAGCAGCTTACTGACTAGCGGACAAGAGACCCAGTACTTC. Protein: CASSLLTSGQETQYF.

This clone was found a few times. The CDR3 here is CASSRTAEAFF. CDR3 in DNA: TGTGCCAGCAGCCGGACAGCTGAAGCTTTCTTT. The chain links TRBV11-2 to TRBJ1-1; weak D call: TRBD1 (6 bases). Deletions cut 5 bases from V and 6 bases from J, with 7 bases between. The CDR3 consists of 11 residues. Germline CDR1 is SGHAT and CDR2 is FQNNGV.

V is TRBV7-9 and J is TRBJ2-3, with 9 bases that match TRBD1. Per germline, CDR1 SEHNR and CDR2 FQNEAQ (reference sequence). This CDR3 is 16 amino acids long. After removal of 4 bases from V and 3 bases from J, the junction contained 8 bases not matched to a gene. The CDR3 protein is CASSSGQGESTDTQYF. CDR3 DNA sequence: TGTGCCAGCAGCTCGGGACAGGGAGAATCGACAGATACGCAGTATTTT.

This clone was detected only a few times. This chain joins TRBV5-1 and TRBJ2-2, with D perhaps matching TRBD1 (6 bases). The CDR3 has 15 amino acids. The V end was cut by 5 bases, the J end by 0 bases, with 11 bases between. Germline lookup yields CDR1 SGHRS and CDR2 YFSETQ. CDR3 loop: CASRSDSTNTGELFF. The DNA for the CDR3 is TGCGCCAGCAGATCGGACAGCACGAACACCGGGGAGCTGTTTTTT.

The chain couples TRBV6-6 to TRBJ2-7; D possibly corresponds to TRBD2 (5 bases). Germline values: CDR1 MNHNY, CDR2 SVGAGI (reference sequence). Deletions cut 2 bases from V and 4 bases from J, with 9 bases between. The CDR3 runs 13 residues. DNA for the CDR3: TGTGCCAGCAGTTACCTCCGGGGATACGAGCAGTACGTC. Its protein is CASSYLRGYEQYV.

This clone was seen just once. The chain carries TRBV18 and TRBJ1-3, with unresolved D. Germline V gene data show CDR1 as KGHSH and CDR2 as LQKENI. The CDR3 has 16 amino acids. The V and J ends lost 2 bases and 3 bases respectively, with 14 bases between them. The CDR3 region has the DNA TGTGCCAGCTCACCAGAGAGGTCAGTCTTTGGAAACACCATATATTTT. It yields the protein CASSPERSVFGNTIYF.

The V gene is TRBV18, the J gene TRBJ1-2; D gene uncertain. Germline assignment: CDR1 KGHSH and CDR2 LQKENI. Trimming pared 5 bases from V and 0 bases from J, leaving 1 base between. The CDR3 extends over 11 amino acids. The CDR3 DNA reads TGTGCCAGCTCAACTAACTATGGCTACACCTTC. Translation gives CASSTNYGYTF.